This TCR beta chain comes out of a study of blood T cell repertoires in COVID-19. Participant age was roughly 18 to 95 years, and participants resided in fewer than 25 US areas. Between the trimmed V and J ends, which lost 3 bases and 3 bases, there was a span of 9 bases. CDR1 is SNHLY and CDR2 is FYNNEI in the germline V gene. The CDR3 contains 14 residues. Assay: immunoSEQ multiplex PCR; the TCRdb copy retains only in-frame clones and omits some. The sample has fewer than 500,000 clones, around 87% seen once. This clone has just one count. This sequence joins TRBV2 and TRBJ1-5, with D possibly being TRBD1 (5 bases). The sample consisted of PBMCs or T cells enriched from blood (not recorded which). The receptor was isolated from a woman in her 30s with acute COVID-19. CDR3 nucleotides: TGTGCCAGCAGTGATCACAGGAACAATCAGCCCCAGCATTTT. This encodes CASSDHRNNQPQHF.